This T cell receptor beta chain is drawn from a study of response to subunit inactivated influenza vaccine. TCRdb reprocessed the RT-PCR reads with MiXCR, giving one entry per CDR3 protein. Of approximately 500,000 distinct CDR3 sequences listed, approximately 20% are singletons. On this clonotype: A junction end diverges from the germline sequence, so it may reflect a read error.

Looked up from germline, CDR1 is LGHDT and CDR2 is YNNKEL (reference sequence). This CDR3 spans 16 amino acids. These data were likewise used in another study, on T cells expressing NK-cell markers. Turning to that study: The TCR beta cDNA came from 5'RACE template switching with UMIs. In a handful of donors, these clonotypes also led the CD3+CD56-NKG2C+ fraction. What remained unclear was the HCMV specificity of expanded NKG2C+ T cell clones.

The receptor's source is a middle-aged man who received an inactivated influenza vaccine. The sequences come from CD4+ T cells sorted from PBMCs, collected 11 to 12 days after vaccination. This chain connects TRBV3-1 to TRBJ2-2; the D gene is possibly TRBD1 (6 bases). As DNA, the CDR3 is TGCGCCAGCAGTGGATATGGCAGGGGAAACACCGGGGAGCTGTTTTTT. It encodes CASSGYGRGNTGELFF.